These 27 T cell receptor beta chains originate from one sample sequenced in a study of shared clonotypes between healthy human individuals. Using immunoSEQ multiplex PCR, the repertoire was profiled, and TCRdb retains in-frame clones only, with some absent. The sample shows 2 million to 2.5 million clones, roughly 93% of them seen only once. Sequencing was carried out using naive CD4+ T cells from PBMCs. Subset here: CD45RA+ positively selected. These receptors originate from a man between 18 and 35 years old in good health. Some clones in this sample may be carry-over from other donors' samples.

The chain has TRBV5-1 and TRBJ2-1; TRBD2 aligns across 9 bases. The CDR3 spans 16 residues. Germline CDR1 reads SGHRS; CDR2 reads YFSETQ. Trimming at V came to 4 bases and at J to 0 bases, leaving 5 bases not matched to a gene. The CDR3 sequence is CASSPRLADSYNEQFF. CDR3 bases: TGCGCCAGCAGCCCCAGACTAGCGGACTCCTACAATGAGCAGTTCTTC.

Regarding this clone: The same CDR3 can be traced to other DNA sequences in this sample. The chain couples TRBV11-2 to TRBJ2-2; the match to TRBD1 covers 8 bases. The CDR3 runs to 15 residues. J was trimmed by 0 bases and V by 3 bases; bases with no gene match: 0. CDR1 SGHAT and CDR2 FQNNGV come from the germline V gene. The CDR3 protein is CASSLGQANTGELFF. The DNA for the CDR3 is TGTGCCAGCAGCTTGGGACAGGCGAACACCGGGGAGCTGTTTTTT.

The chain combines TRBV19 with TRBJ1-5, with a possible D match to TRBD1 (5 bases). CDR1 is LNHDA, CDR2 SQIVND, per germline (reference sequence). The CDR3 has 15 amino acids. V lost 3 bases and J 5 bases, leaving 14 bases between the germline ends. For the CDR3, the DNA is TGTGCCAGTAGTATCGGGCAGGGAAGAGATCAGCCCCAGCATTTT. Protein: CASSIGQGRDQPQHF. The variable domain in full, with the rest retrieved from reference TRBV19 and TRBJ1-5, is DGGITQSPKYLFRKEGQNVTLSCEQNLNHDAMYWYRQDPGQGLRLIYYSQIVNDFQKGDIAEGYSVSREKKESFPLTVTSAQKNPTAFYLCASSIGQGRDQPQHFGDGTRLSIL.

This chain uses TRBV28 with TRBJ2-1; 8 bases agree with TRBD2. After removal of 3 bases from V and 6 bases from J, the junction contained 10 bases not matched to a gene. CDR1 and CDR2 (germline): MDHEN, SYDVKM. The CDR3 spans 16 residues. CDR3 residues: CASSFGGARVSNEQFF. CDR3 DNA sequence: TGTGCCAGCAGTTTCGGGGGGGCGAGAGTTTCCAATGAGCAGTTCTTC.

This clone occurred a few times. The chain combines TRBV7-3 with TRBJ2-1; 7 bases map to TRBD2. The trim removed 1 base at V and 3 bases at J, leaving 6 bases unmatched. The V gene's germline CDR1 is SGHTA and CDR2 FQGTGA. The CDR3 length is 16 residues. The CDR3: CASSLMASGGYNEQFF. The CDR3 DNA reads TGTGCCAGCAGCTTAATGGCTAGCGGAGGCTACAATGAGCAGTTCTTC.

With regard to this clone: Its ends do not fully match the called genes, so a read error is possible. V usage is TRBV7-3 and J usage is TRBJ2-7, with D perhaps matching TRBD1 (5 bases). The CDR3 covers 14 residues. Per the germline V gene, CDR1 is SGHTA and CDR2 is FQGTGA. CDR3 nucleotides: TGTGCCAGCGGCTTGGCCAGGGAATCCTACGAGCAGTACTTC. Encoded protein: CASGLARESYEQYF.

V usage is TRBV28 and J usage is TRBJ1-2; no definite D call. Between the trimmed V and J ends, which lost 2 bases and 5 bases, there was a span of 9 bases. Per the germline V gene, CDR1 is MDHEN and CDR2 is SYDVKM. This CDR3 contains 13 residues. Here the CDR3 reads CASSLRYRYGYTF. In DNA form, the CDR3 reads TGTGCCAGCAGTTTAAGGTACAGATATGGCTACACCTTC.

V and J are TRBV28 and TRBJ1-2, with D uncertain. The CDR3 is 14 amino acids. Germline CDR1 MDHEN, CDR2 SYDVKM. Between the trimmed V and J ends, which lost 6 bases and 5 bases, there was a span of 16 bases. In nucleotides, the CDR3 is TGTGCCAGCAGCCCAAGAGCGGTTACTTATGGCTACACCTTC. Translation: CASSPRAVTYGYTF.

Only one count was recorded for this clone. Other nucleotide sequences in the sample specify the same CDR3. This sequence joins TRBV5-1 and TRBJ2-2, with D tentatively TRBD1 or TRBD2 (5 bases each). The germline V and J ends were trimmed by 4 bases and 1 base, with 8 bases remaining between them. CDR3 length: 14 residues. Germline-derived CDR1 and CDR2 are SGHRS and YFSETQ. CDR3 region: CASSRDGNTGELFF. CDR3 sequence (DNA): TGCGCCAGCAGCCGGGACGGGAACACCGGGGAGCTGTTTTTT.

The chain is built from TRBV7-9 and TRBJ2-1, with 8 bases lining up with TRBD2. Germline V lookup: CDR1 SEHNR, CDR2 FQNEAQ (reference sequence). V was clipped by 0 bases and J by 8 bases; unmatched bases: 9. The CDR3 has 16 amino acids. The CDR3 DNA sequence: TGTGCCAGCAGCTTAGCGCGGGCTAGCGGGTTAGATGAGCAGTTCTTC. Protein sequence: CASSLARASGLDEQFF.

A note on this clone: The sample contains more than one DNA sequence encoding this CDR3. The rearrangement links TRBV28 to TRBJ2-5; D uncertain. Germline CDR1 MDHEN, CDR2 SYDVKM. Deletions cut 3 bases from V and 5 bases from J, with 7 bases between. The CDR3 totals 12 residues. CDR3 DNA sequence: TGTGCCAGCAGTTTGGCCGGTGAGACCCAGTACTTC. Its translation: CASSLAGETQYF.

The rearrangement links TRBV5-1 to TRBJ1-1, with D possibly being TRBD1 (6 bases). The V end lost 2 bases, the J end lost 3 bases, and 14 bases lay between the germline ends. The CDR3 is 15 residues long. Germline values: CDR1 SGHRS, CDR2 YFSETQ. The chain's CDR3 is CASSFVGDTYTEAFF. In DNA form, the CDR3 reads TGCGCCAGCAGCTTTGTCGGGGACACTTACACTGAAGCTTTCTTT.

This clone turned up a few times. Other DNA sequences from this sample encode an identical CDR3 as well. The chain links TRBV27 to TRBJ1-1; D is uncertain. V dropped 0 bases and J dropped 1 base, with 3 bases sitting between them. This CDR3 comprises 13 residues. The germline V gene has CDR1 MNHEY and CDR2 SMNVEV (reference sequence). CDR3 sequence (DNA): TGTGCCAGCAGTTTATCGAGGAACACTGAAGCTTTCTTT. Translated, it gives CASSLSRNTEAFF.

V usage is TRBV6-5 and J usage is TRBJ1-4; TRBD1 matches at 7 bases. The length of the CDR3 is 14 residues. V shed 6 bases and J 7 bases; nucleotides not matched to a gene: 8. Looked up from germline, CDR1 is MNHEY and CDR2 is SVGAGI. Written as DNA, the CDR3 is TGTGCCAGCAGGGTACAGGGGAGGAGTGAAAAACTGTTTTTT. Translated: CASRVQGRSEKLFF.

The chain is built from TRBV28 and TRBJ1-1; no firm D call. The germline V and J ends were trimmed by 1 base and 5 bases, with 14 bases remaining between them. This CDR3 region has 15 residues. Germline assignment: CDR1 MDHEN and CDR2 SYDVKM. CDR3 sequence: CASSLLTVWRTEAFF. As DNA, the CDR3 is TGTGCCAGCAGTTTATTAACAGTTTGGCGAACTGAAGCTTTCTTT.

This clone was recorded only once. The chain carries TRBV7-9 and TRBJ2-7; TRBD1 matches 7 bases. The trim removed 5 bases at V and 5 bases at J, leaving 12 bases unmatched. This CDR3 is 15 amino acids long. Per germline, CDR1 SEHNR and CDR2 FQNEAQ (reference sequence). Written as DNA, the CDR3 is TGTGCCAGCAGCCAGGGGACAGCCAAGTTCCACGAGCAGTACTTC. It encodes CASSQGTAKFHEQYF.

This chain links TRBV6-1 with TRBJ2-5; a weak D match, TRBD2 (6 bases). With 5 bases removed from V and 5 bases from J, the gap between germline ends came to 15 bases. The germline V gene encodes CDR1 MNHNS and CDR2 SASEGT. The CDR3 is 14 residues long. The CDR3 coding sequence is TGTGCCAGCAGTCCCGGGTGGGGGAGGGAGACCCAGTACTTC. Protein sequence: CASSPGWGRETQYF.

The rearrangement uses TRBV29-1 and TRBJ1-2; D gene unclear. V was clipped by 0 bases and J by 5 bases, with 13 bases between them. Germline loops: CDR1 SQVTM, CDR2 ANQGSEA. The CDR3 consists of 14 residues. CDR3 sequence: CSVEDGPEGYGYTF. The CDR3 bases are TGCAGCGTTGAAGACGGACCCGAGGGATATGGCTACACCTTC.

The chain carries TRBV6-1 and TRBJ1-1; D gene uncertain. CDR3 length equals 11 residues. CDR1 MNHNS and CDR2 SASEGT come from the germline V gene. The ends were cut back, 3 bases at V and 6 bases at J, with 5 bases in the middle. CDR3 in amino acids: CASSDIAEAFF. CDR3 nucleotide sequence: TGTGCCAGCAGTGATATTGCTGAAGCTTTCTTT.

CDR3 in amino acids: CASSVGVGRGETQYF. The CDR3 DNA sequence: TGTGCCAGCAGCGTAGGAGTTGGCAGGGGGGAGACCCAGTACTTC. The rearrangement links TRBV9 to TRBJ2-5; 7 bases align to TRBD1. The ends lost 0 bases at V and 5 bases at J; junction bases unmatched: 7. The CDR3 totals 15 residues. Germline V gene lookup returns CDR1 SGDLS and CDR2 YYNGEE.

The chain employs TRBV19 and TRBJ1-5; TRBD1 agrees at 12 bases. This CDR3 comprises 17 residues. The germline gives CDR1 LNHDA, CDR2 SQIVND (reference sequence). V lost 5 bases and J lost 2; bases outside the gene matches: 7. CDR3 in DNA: TGTGCCAGTAGTTCTAGGGACAGGGGGCGGGGCAATCAGCCCCAGCATTTT. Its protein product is CASSSRDRGRGNQPQHF.

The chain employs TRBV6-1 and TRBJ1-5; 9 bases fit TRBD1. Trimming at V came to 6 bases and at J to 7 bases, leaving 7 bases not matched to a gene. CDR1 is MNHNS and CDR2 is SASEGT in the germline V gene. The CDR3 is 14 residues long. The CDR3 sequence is CASRWGQGGQPQHF. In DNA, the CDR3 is TGTGCCAGCAGGTGGGGACAGGGAGGGCAGCCCCAGCATTTT.

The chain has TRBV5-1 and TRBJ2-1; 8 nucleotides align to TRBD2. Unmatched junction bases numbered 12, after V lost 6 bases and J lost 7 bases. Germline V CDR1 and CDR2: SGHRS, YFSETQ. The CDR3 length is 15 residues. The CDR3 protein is CASNPTSGGWNEQFF. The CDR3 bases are TGCGCCAGCAACCCCACCTCGGGGGGGTGGAATGAGCAGTTCTTC.

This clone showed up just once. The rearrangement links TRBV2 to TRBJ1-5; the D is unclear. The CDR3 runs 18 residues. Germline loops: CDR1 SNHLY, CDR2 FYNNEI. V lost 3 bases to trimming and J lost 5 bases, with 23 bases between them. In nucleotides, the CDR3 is TGTGCCAGCAGTGAGCTAGGCACCCCTTATACGGTCTATCAGCCCCAGCATTTT. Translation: CASSELGTPYTVYQPQHF.

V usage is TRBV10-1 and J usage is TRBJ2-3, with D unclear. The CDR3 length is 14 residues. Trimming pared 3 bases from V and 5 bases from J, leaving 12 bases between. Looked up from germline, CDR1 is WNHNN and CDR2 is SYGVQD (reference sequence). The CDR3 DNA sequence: TGCGCCAGCAGTGATTCTGGGGTGCAAGATACGCAGTATTTT. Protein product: CASSDSGVQDTQYF.

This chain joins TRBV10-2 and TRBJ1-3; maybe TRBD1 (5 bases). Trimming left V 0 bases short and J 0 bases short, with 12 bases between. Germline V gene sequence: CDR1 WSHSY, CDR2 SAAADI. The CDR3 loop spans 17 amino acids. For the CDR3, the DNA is TGCGCCAGCAGTGAGTCCCGGGACGACAACTCTGGAAACACCATATATTTT. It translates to CASSESRDDNSGNTIYF.

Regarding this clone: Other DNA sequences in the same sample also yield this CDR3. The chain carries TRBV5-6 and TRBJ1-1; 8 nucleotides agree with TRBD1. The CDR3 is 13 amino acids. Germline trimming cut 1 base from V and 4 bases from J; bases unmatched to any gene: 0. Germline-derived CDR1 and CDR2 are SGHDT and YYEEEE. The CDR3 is CASSLTGGTEAFF. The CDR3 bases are TGTGCCAGCAGCTTGACAGGGGGCACTGAAGCTTTCTTT.